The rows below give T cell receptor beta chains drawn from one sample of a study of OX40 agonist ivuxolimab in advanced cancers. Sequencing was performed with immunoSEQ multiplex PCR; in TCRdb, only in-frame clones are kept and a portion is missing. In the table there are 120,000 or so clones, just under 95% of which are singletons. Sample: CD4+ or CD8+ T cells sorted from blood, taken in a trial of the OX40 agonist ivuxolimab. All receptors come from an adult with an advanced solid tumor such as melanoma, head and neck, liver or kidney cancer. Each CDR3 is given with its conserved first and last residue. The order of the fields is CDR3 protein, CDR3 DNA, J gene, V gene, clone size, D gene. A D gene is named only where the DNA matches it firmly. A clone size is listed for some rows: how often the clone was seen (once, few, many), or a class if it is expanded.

CDR3: CASSSRDRNTEAFF; DNA: TGTGCCAGCAGTTCCCGGGACAGGAACACTGAAGCTTTCTTT; J: TRBJ1-1; V: TRBV6-5; size: -; D: TRBD1
CDR3: CASSWGPSQGEKLFF; DNA: TGTGCCAGCAGTTGGGGGCCCTCCCAGGGGGAAAAACTGTTTTTT; J: TRBJ1-4; V: TRBV28; size: -; D: -
CDR3: CASNRGGDVTGELFF; DNA: TGTGCCAGTAACCGGGGGGGCGATGTCACCGGGGAGCTGTTTTTT; J: TRBJ2-2; V: TRBV5-4; size: once; D: TRBD2
CDR3: CASSLGRSSQYF; DNA: TGTGCCAGCAGCTTGGGCCGCTCGTCCCAGTACTTC; J: TRBJ2-5; V: TRBV7-3; size: -; D: -
CDR3: CASSLDWRAQETQYF; DNA: TGTGCCAGCAGTTTAGATTGGCGGGCTCAAGAGACCCAGTACTTC; J: TRBJ2-5; V: TRBV28; size: -; D: -
CDR3: CASNGVDHDNEQFF; DNA: TGTGCCAGTAATGGGGTGGACCACGACAATGAGCAGTTCTTC; J: TRBJ2-1; V: TRBV19; size: -; D: -
CDR3: CASSLDTNSPLHF; DNA: TGTGCCAGCAGCTTGGACACAAATTCACCCCTCCACTTT; J: TRBJ1-6; V: TRBV7-9; size: once; D: -
CDR3: CASRGPPGNTIYF; DNA: TGTGCCAGCAGGGGACCGCCGGGTAACACCATATATTTT; J: TRBJ1-3; V: TRBV6-1; size: once; D: -
CDR3: CASSYLTSTDTQYF; DNA: TGTGCCAGCAGTTACTTGACTTCCACAGATACGCAGTATTTT; J: TRBJ2-3; V: TRBV6-6; size: once; D: -
CDR3: CASSLGRVSSGSYEQYF; DNA: TGTGCCAGCAGCTTAGGGCGGGTTTCTAGCGGTTCCTACGAGCAGTACTTC; J: TRBJ2-7; V: TRBV7-6; size: -; D: TRBD2
CDR3: CASSVGLAGYEQYF; DNA: TGTGCCAGCAGCGTTGGACTAGCGGGCTACGAGCAGTACTTC; J: TRBJ2-7; V: TRBV9; size: -; D: TRBD2
CDR3: CATLEQGNTEAFF; DNA: TGTGCCACCCTCGAACAGGGGAACACTGAAGCTTTCTTT; J: TRBJ1-1; V: TRBV2; size: -; D: -
CDR3: CASSLKDGQGAGANVLTF; DNA: TGTGCCAGCAGCTTAAAGGATGGACAGGGGGCTGGGGCCAACGTCCTGACTTTC; J: TRBJ2-6; V: TRBV11-1; size: -; D: TRBD1